Described below is a single T cell receptor (beta chain) sequence and its context. Its antigen is unknown. These data originate in a study of T cell responses to AZD1222 COVID-19 vaccine. Study details: Second-dose groups at about 4 or about 12 weeks were pooled. Study results and limitations: Spike-wide coverage was observed for vaccine-associated CD4 TCRs, with dominant responses at 160-218 and 743-854.

V was pared by 4 bases and J by 10 bases, with 4 bases of the junction left unmatched. Germline assignment: CDR1 SGHDN and CDR2 FVKESK. The CDR3 spans 12 residues. Clones were read by immunoSEQ multiplex PCR, and TCRdb kept only the in-frame ones, dropping some. The table shows about 97,000 clones, with around 89% occurring only once. Specimen: peripheral blood, collected on day 0 of AZD1222 vaccination. This TCR was recovered from an adult in good health. The chain joins TRBV14 to TRBJ2-1; 7 bases are shared with TRBD1. The CDR3 spells CASSPWDREQFF. In DNA, the CDR3 is TGTGCCAGCAGCCCTTGGGACAGAGAGCAGTTCTTC.